The 3 T cell receptor beta chains listed next were all sequenced from one sample in a study of cytomegalovirus exposure and HLA in healthy donors. The table came from immunoSEQ multiplex PCR; TCRdb's copy has only in-frame clones and leaves some out. The repertoire consists of 150,000 to 200,000 clones, with about 85% occurring once and the leading ten covering approximately 2.3%. Sequencing used PBMCs. The receptors derive from a young man in good health and CMV-seropositive.

The V gene is TRBV28, the J gene TRBJ1-5; 9 bases line up with TRBD1. The CDR3 extends over 15 amino acids. The germline CDR1 and CDR2 sequences are MDHEN and SYDVKM. V lost 5 bases to trimming and J lost 4 bases; unmatched junction nucleotides: 6. In DNA, the CDR3 is TGTGCCAGCAGTCTCCCGGGACAGGGTAATCAGCCCCAGCATTTT. This sequence encodes CASSLPGQGNQPQHF.

This clone was seen just once. Here the CDR3 DNA reads TGCGCCAGCAGCCCCGGGTTCCTTGGTGGCTACGAGCAGTACTTC. Translation: CASSPGFLGGYEQYF. The rearrangement uses TRBV5-1 and TRBJ2-7, with D hard to call. Germline-derived CDR1 and CDR2 are SGHRS and YFSETQ. Trimming took 4 bases from V and 3 from J, leaving 17 bases between them. The CDR3 loop spans 15 amino acids.

The chain employs TRBV25-1 and TRBJ2-1, with 7 bases matching TRBD2. CDR1 and CDR2 (germline): MGHDK, SYGVNS. The CDR3 extends over 15 amino acids. The V gene end was trimmed by 2 bases and the J gene end by 4 bases; junction bases not matched to a gene: 5. The CDR3 region has the DNA TGTGCCAGCAGTGAAAAGCGGGGCTATTACAATGAGCAGTTCTTC. Amino acids: CASSEKRGYYNEQFF.